These 13 T cell receptor beta chains were all obtained from the same sample, sequenced in a study of preoperative IRX-2 immunotherapy in early breast cancer. Method: immunoSEQ multiplex PCR; TCRdb's copy keeps in-frame clones and lacks some. This sample has 30,000 to 45,000 clones, with approximately 85% found just once. Treatment here: preoperative locoregional IRX-2 cytokine immunotherapy. The sample was lymph node tissue, taken after IRX-2 immunotherapy. The receptors were gathered from a human donor with breast cancer.

J is TRBJ1-2 and V is TRBV7-1, with D perhaps matching TRBD1 (6 bases). TRBV7-1 is labeled an ORF, and its function is uncertain. The V end was cut by 4 bases, the J end by 3 bases, with 15 bases between. The length of the CDR3 is 15 residues. The CDR3 DNA is TGTGCCAGCAGCTTAGAAAACAGGGCTCACTATGGCTACACCTTC. Protein sequence: CASSLENRAHYGYTF.

J is TRBJ2-5 and V is TRBV6-4; the match to TRBD1 covers 11 bases. The V gene end was trimmed by 5 bases and the J gene end by 5 bases; junction bases not matched to a gene: 7. CDR1 is MRHNA and CDR2 is SNTAGT in the germline V gene. The CDR3 runs to 15 residues. The CDR3 coding sequence is TGTGCCAGCAGTAGCCGGACAGGGGGCGGGGAGACCCAGTACTTC. Translating it yields CASSSRTGGGETQYF.

The chain recombines TRBV19 with TRBJ2-6; D not resolved. V lost 7 bases, J lost 0 bases, and 10 bases lay in between. From germline, CDR1 is LNHDA and CDR2 SQIVND (reference sequence). The CDR3 has 15 amino acids. The DNA for the CDR3 is TGTGCCAGTACTCAGACCTCCTCTGGGGCCAACGTCCTGACTTTC. The encoded protein is CASTQTSSGANVLTF.

The rearrangement uses TRBV6-8 and TRBJ2-7; 7 bases map to TRBD1. J was trimmed by 3 bases and V by 5 bases; bases with no gene match: 10. This CDR3 has 15 residues. Germline-derived CDR1 and CDR2 are MNHGY and SAAAGT. The CDR3 nucleotides read TGTGCCAGCAGTGCTCCGAGGACAGGCCTCTACGAGCAGTACTTC. The encoded protein is CASSAPRTGLYEQYF.

The V call is TRBV11-3, the J call TRBJ2-1; 8 bases are shared with TRBD2. This CDR3 has 14 amino acids. Germline V gene data show CDR1 as SGHNT and CDR2 as YENEEA. With 5 bases clipped from V and 5 bases from J, the junction kept 5 bases outside the gene matches. The CDR3 spells CASSPGLANNEQFF. In DNA form, the CDR3 reads TGTGCCAGCAGCCCCGGACTAGCTAACAATGAGCAGTTCTTC.

The J gene is TRBJ1-6, the V gene TRBV11-3; D not resolved. Trimming pared 4 bases from V and 7 bases from J, leaving 11 bases between. Per the germline V gene, CDR1 is SGHNT and CDR2 is YENEEA. This CDR3 contains 14 residues. CDR3 in amino acids: CASSSIVANSPLHF. CDR3 DNA: TGTGCCAGCAGCTCAATAGTCGCAAATTCACCCCTCCACTTT.

This clone was found a few times. The chain combines TRBV28 with TRBJ1-3; D gene unclear. The V gene lost 2 bases and the J gene lost 2 bases, with 7 bases spanning the gap. This CDR3 is built from 14 residues. CDR1 and CDR2 from the germline V gene are MDHEN and SYDVKM. The CDR3 DNA reads as TGTGCCAGCAGTTTAAGCAGGCCTGGAAACACCATATATTTT. Amino acid sequence: CASSLSRPGNTIYF. The full variable domain, with the rest looked up from reference TRBV28 and TRBJ1-3, is DVKVTQSSRYLVKRTGEKVFLECVQDMDHENMFWYRQDPGLGLRLIYFSYDVKMKEKGDIPEGYSVSREKKERFSLILESASTNQTSMYLCASSLSRPGNTIYFGEGSWLTVV.

J is TRBJ2-1 and V is TRBV2; TRBD1 is a possible D gene (5 bases). CDR1 and CDR2 (germline): SNHLY, FYNNEI. V was pared by 6 bases and J by 7 bases, with 13 bases between. The CDR3 is 13 residues long. CDR3 protein: CASSASPGNEQFF. CDR3 in DNA: TGTGCCAGCAGCGCAAGCCCAGGGAATGAGCAGTTCTTC. The full variable domain, in which reference TRBV2 and TRBJ2-1 provide the parts outside the CDR3, is EPEVTQTPSHQVTQMGQEVILRCVPISNHLYFYWYRQILGQKVEFLVSFYNNEISEKSEIFDDQFSVERPDGSNFTLKIRSTKLEDSAMYFCASSASPGNEQFFGPGTRLTVL.

The rearrangement uses TRBV19 and TRBJ1-2; maybe TRBD1 (5 bases). Trimming stripped 3 bases from V and 2 bases from J, with 7 bases between. The germline gives CDR1 LNHDA, CDR2 SQIVND (reference sequence). This CDR3 has 13 amino acids. The CDR3 here is CASSMGGNYGYTF. The CDR3 nucleotides are TGTGCCAGTAGTATGGGGGGAAACTATGGCTACACCTTC.

J is TRBJ2-5 and V is TRBV2; 7 bases map to TRBD1. Germline V gene data show CDR1 as SNHLY and CDR2 as FYNNEI. Trimming removed 7 bases from V and 5 bases from J; junction bases left unmatched: 22. The CDR3 has 18 amino acids. DNA for the CDR3: TGTGCCAGCATTGCGAACAGAGCTCTCACAGGGGATGTCGAGACCCAGTACTTC. Translated: CASIANRALTGDVETQYF.

CDR3 in amino acids: CASSFLYRGRRGYTF. The CDR3 DNA reads as TGTGCCAGCAGTTTCCTGTACAGGGGACGCAGAGGCTACACCTTC. The chain uses TRBV6-8 and TRBJ1-2; 7 positions match TRBD1. The CDR3 covers 15 residues. Germline V gene sequence: CDR1 MNHGY, CDR2 SAAAGT. Trimming at V came to 4 bases and at J to 8 bases, leaving 13 bases not matched to a gene.

For this clone: This specimen includes other DNA sequences encoding the same CDR3. This chain links TRBV6-8 with TRBJ2-5; 9 bases align to TRBD1. CDR1 MNHGY and CDR2 SAAAGT come from the germline V gene. The CDR3 is 14 amino acids. With V trimmed by 5 bases and J by 4 bases, 5 bases remained unmatched. CDR3 DNA: TGTGCCAGCAGTCCCACAGGGGGCAGAGAGACCCAGTACTTC. It codes for CASSPTGGRETQYF.

The genes are TRBV5-1 and TRBJ1-1; TRBD1 matches 7 bases. Germline lookup yields CDR1 SGHRS and CDR2 YFSETQ. With 3 bases clipped from V and 3 bases from J, the junction kept 8 bases outside the gene matches. The CDR3 is 15 residues long. The DNA of the CDR3 is TGCGCCAGCAGCTGGGCAGGGGGTTACGACACTGAAGCTTTCTTT. This sequence encodes CASSWAGGYDTEAFF.